The 28 T cell receptor beta chains below were found in one sample sequenced in a study of blood T cell repertoires in COVID-19. Profiling relied on immunoSEQ multiplex PCR, and the TCRdb table lists in-frame clones only, not all of them. The sample contains under 200,000 clones, over 70% of which appear only once. Input material: PBMCs or T cells enriched from blood (not recorded which). Every receptor here comes from a man aged 50 to 59 who had recovered from COVID-19.

The gene calls are TRBV24-1 and TRBJ2-7; 10 positions agree with TRBD2. The CDR3 consists of 13 residues. Unmatched junction bases numbered 7, after V lost 9 bases and J lost 6 bases. CDR1 is KGHDR, CDR2 SFDVKD, per germline. The CDR3 sequence: CATQREGRGEQYF. CDR3 DNA sequence: TGTGCCACCCAGCGGGAGGGCCGGGGCGAGCAGTACTTC.

This clone was detected only once. CDR3 sequence reads: CASSQDRTIYNEQFF. The CDR3 nucleotides read TGTGCCAGCAGCCAAGACCGGACTATCTACAATGAGCAGTTCTTC. The gene calls are TRBV3-1 (or the pseudogene TRBV3-2) and TRBJ2-1; D possibly corresponds to TRBD2 (6 bases). This CDR3 region has 15 residues. Germline-derived CDR1 and CDR2 are LGHDT and YNNKEL (reference sequence). Trimming removed 0 bases at V and 3 bases at J, with 9 bases between.

V gene TRBV30 combines with J gene TRBJ2-7; 9 nucleotides line up with TRBD2. Losses at the gene ends were 5 bases for V and 5 bases for J; bases not matched to a gene: 4. CDR1 and CDR2 from the germline V gene are GTSNPN and SVGIG (reference sequence). The CDR3 totals 12 residues. The CDR3 spells CAWGWTSDEQYF. CDR3 DNA sequence: TGTGCCTGGGGATGGACTAGCGACGAGCAGTACTTC.

This clone was seen just once. The J gene is TRBJ2-3, the V gene TRBV5-1; TRBD1 agrees at 9 bases. The V gene end was trimmed by 0 bases and the J gene end by 1 base; junction bases not matched to a gene: 3. Germline V gives CDR1 SGHRS, CDR2 YFSETQ. This CDR3 has 16 residues. This chain's CDR3 is CASSLDRGLGTDTQYF. Written as DNA, the CDR3 is TGCGCCAGCAGCTTGGACAGGGGGCTAGGCACAGATACGCAGTATTTT.

This chain connects TRBV5-1 to TRBJ1-3; perhaps TRBD1 as D (5 bases). Trimming took 1 base from V and 0 from J, leaving 11 bases between them. In germline, CDR1 is SGHRS, CDR2 YFSETQ. The length of the CDR3 is 16 residues. CDR3: CASSLPDSSSGNTIYF. The CDR3 bases are TGCGCCAGCAGCTTGCCTGACAGTTCCTCTGGAAACACCATATATTTT.

This chain connects TRBV27 to TRBJ2-3, with 11 positions matching TRBD2. The CDR3 extends over 17 amino acids. Germline loops: CDR1 MNHEY, CDR2 SMNVEV (reference sequence). J was trimmed by 1 base and V by 6 bases; bases with no gene match: 9. The CDR3 is CASSRLTSGTRTDTQYF. Here the CDR3 DNA reads TGTGCCAGCAGCCGTCTGACTAGCGGGACGCGCACAGATACGCAGTATTTT.

The genes are TRBV25-1 and TRBJ2-7; 9 nucleotides line up with TRBD1. CDR3 length: 14 residues. V was pared by 10 bases and J by 2 bases, with 9 bases of the junction left unmatched. The germline CDR1 and CDR2 sequences are MGHDK and SYGVNS. CDR3 DNA sequence: TGTGCCACCCTACCGGGACAGGGTCCCTACGAGCAGTACTTC. It yields the protein CATLPGQGPYEQYF.

The rearrangement joins TRBV5-8 to TRBJ1-3; D is unclear. Trimming cost V 0 bases and J 2 bases, with 12 bases left between them. The CDR3 has 16 residues. Germline assignment: CDR1 SGHTS and CDR2 YDEGEE. CDR3: CASSLAPDGTGNTIYF. In DNA form, the CDR3 reads TGTGCCAGCAGCTTGGCCCCAGACGGGACTGGAAACACCATATATTTT. The variable domain in full, with the rest retrieved from reference TRBV5-8 and TRBJ1-3, is EAGVTQSPTHLIKTRGQQATLRCSPISGHTSVYWYQQALGLGLQFLLWYDEGEERNRGNFPPRFSGRQFPNYSSELNVNALELEDSALYLCASSLAPDGTGNTIYFGEGSWLTVV.

The chain uses TRBV19 and TRBJ2-7; TRBD2 aligns across 13 bases. The germline V gene has CDR1 LNHDA and CDR2 SQIVND (reference sequence). There are 15 residues in the CDR3. Unmatched junction bases numbered 7, after V lost 5 bases and J lost 6 bases. The CDR3 coding sequence is TGTGCCAGTAGTCCCGGACTAGCGGGGGCCGCCGAGCAGTACTTC. Residues: CASSPGLAGAAEQYF.

There are a few counts of this clone. The chain uses TRBV4-1 and TRBJ1-1, with 10 bases identical to TRBD1. Germline CDR1 is MGHRA and CDR2 is YSYEKL. There are 14 residues in the CDR3. V lost 6 bases and J lost 2; bases outside the gene matches: 3. Here the CDR3 reads CASRQTGGNTEAFF. The CDR3 DNA reads TGCGCCAGCAGACAGACAGGGGGCAACACTGAAGCTTTCTTT.

This rearrangement joins TRBV12-3 or TRBV12-4 to TRBJ2-5; 7 nucleotides align to TRBD2. This CDR3 has 13 amino acids. The ends lost 6 bases at V and 0 bases at J; junction bases unmatched: 1. The CDR3 DNA sequence: TGTGCCAGCAGGCGGGGGAACCAAGAGACCCAGTACTTC. It yields the protein CASRRGNQETQYF.

This clone has more than one count but fewer than ten. The chain employs TRBV19 and TRBJ1-1; tentatively, D is TRBD1 (5 bases). V dropped 5 bases and J dropped 4 bases, with 11 bases sitting between them. The V gene's germline CDR1 is LNHDA and CDR2 SQIVND (reference sequence). The CDR3 is 13 residues long. For the CDR3, the DNA is TGTGCCAGTAGTCCGCAGGGTTCCACTGAAGCTTTCTTT. Translating gives CASSPQGSTEAFF.

The rearrangement joins TRBV4-1 to TRBJ2-2, with D possibly being TRBD2 (6 bases). The V end lost 4 bases, the J end lost 3 bases, and 12 bases lay between the germline ends. Germline V gene data show CDR1 as MGHRA and CDR2 as YSYEKL. This CDR3 region has 15 residues. CDR3 residues: CASSRMGGDTGELFF. CDR3 sequence (DNA): TGCGCCAGCAGCCGGATGGGGGGAGACACCGGGGAGCTGTTTTTT.

The V and J genes are TRBV5-4 and TRBJ2-5, with 8 bases identical to TRBD1. V was pared by 3 bases and J by 8 bases, with 6 bases of the junction left unmatched. The CDR3 extends over 13 amino acids. CDR1 is SGHNT, CDR2 YYREEE, per germline (reference sequence). The CDR3 DNA sequence: TGTGCCAGCAGCTCGAAGGACAGGGACACCCAGTACTTC. It translates to CASSSKDRDTQYF.

This clone was found once. The CDR3 spells CASSPGTWGEKLFF. The CDR3 DNA reads as TGTGCCAGCAGCCCCGGGACTTGGGGTGAAAAACTGTTTTTT. The gene calls are TRBV5-8 and TRBJ1-4, with a tentative D call TRBD1 (5 bases). There are 14 residues in the CDR3. The germline V and J ends were trimmed by 4 bases and 7 bases, with 14 bases remaining between them. Germline V gives CDR1 SGHTS, CDR2 YDEGEE. The complete variable domain, with remaining parts taken from reference TRBV5-8 and TRBJ1-4, reads EAGVTQSPTHLIKTRGQQATLRCSPISGHTSVYWYQQALGLGLQFLLWYDEGEERNRGNFPPRFSGRQFPNYSSELNVNALELEDSALYLCASSPGTWGEKLFFGSGTQLSVL.

The chain has TRBV28 and TRBJ1-1; D is unclear. The V and J ends lost 6 bases and 2 bases respectively, with 7 bases between them. The CDR3 is made up of 12 amino acids. The germline CDR1 and CDR2 sequences are MDHEN and SYDVKM. The CDR3, as DNA: TGTGCCAGCAGCAGTATTAACACTGAAGCTTTCTTT. This sequence encodes CASSSINTEAFF. Variable domain in full (rest from reference TRBV28 and TRBJ1-1): DVKVTQSSRYLVKRTGEKVFLECVQDMDHENMFWYRQDPGLGLRLIYFSYDVKMKEKGDIPEGYSVSREKKERFSLILESASTNQTSMYLCASSSINTEAFFGQGTRLTVV.

CDR3 amino acids: CASREGGAYNEQFF. DNA of the CDR3: TGTGCCAGCCGGGAGGGGGGCGCCTACAATGAGCAGTTCTTC. The chain uses TRBV11-2 and TRBJ2-1, with 8 bases lining up with TRBD2. The CDR3 runs to 14 residues. Germline loops: CDR1 SGHAT, CDR2 FQNNGV. With V trimmed by 8 bases and J by 2 bases, 5 bases remained unmatched.

The DNA for the CDR3 is TGTGCCAGCTCTTCGCTAGCGGGAGAGCAGTACTTC. Translation gives CASSSLAGEQYF. The chain uses TRBV18 and TRBJ2-7, with 9 bases fitting TRBD2. Trimming at V came to 6 bases and at J to 7 bases, leaving 4 bases not matched to a gene. Germline V gives CDR1 KGHSH, CDR2 LQKENI. This CDR3 has 12 residues. The whole variable domain, filled in from reference TRBV18 and TRBJ2-7, reads NAGVMQNPRHLVRRRGQEARLRCSPMKGHSHVYWYRQLPEEGLKFMVYLQKENIIDESGMPKERFSAEFPKEGPSILRIQQVVRGDSAAYFCASSSLAGEQYFGPGTRLTVT.

In its sample, this clone was seen once. CDR3 nucleotides: TGTGCCAGTAGTATAGGGGTGCGAAACAGCCGGTCGTCCCAGTACTTC. Translated, it gives CASSIGVRNSRSSQYF. The chain combines TRBV19 with TRBJ2-5; D is unresolved. Between the trimmed V and J ends, which lost 1 base and 9 bases, there was a span of 21 bases. In germline, CDR1 is LNHDA, CDR2 SQIVND (reference sequence). The CDR3 contains 16 residues.

The chain couples TRBV5-6 to TRBJ2-7; D uncertain. With 5 bases removed from V and 5 bases from J, the gap between germline ends came to 23 bases. The CDR3 is made up of 16 amino acids. Germline-derived CDR1 and CDR2 are SGHDT and YYEEEE. Here the CDR3 DNA reads TGTGCCAGCAGGGGTATAGATTTGGGCCGAAATGACGAGCAGTACTTC. This gives the protein CASRGIDLGRNDEQYF.

The chain employs TRBV4-1 and TRBJ2-7, with 7 nucleotides matching TRBD1. The CDR3 totals 13 residues. Germline V gene data show CDR1 as MGHRA and CDR2 as YSYEKL. The V gene end was trimmed by 1 base and the J gene end by 6 bases; junction bases not matched to a gene: 3. CDR3 sequence: CASSQGRDSEQYF. CDR3 in DNA: TGCGCCAGCAGCCAAGGCAGGGACAGCGAGCAGTACTTC.

This clone was counted a single time. The chain carries TRBV4-1 and TRBJ1-1, with 11 bases lining up with TRBD1. Germline V lookup: CDR1 MGHRA, CDR2 YSYEKL. This CDR3 has 15 residues. The ends lost 3 bases at V and 5 bases at J; junction bases unmatched: 5. The CDR3 DNA follows: TGCGCCAGCAGCCAGGACAGGGGGCAATTTACTGAAGCTTTCTTT. Amino acids: CASSQDRGQFTEAFF.

This clone occurred once. The chain has TRBV3-1 (or the pseudogene TRBV3-2) and TRBJ2-5; 7 nucleotides line up with TRBD2. Per germline, CDR1 LGHDT and CDR2 YNNKEL (reference sequence). The CDR3 has 16 residues. V dropped 5 bases and J dropped 4; count of bases not matched to a gene: 13. The CDR3 DNA follows: TGTGCCAGCAGCTCTATAAGCGGGGCAGACGGAGAGACCCAGTACTTC. Its protein product is CASSSISGADGETQYF.

The rearrangement uses TRBV2 and TRBJ2-2; 10 bases are a match to TRBD1. Germline V lookup: CDR1 SNHLY, CDR2 FYNNEI. The ends lost 6 bases at V and 0 bases at J; junction bases unmatched: 7. The CDR3 is 17 residues long. In DNA, the CDR3 is TGTGCCAGCAGAAAACGGGACAGGGGTTCGAACACCGGGGAGCTGTTTTTT. It codes for CASRKRDRGSNTGELFF.

The chain is built from TRBV2 and TRBJ2-7; tentatively, D is TRBD2 (6 bases). CDR1 is SNHLY, CDR2 FYNNEI, per germline. The CDR3 is 13 residues long. V lost 11 bases and J lost 1, with 15 bases in between. CDR3 sequence reads: CAGGQTRSYEQYF. The CDR3 DNA is TGTGCCGGAGGGCAGACTCGTTCCTACGAGCAGTACTTC.

The gene calls are TRBV6-5 and TRBJ1-5; D might be TRBD1 (6 bases). Germline V gives CDR1 MNHEY, CDR2 SVGAGI. Trimming took off 5 bases at V and 9 bases at J, with 17 bases between the two ends. The CDR3 sequence is 14 residues long. The CDR3 DNA sequence: TGTGCCAGCAGTCCCCAGACAGGCCCCGTGCCCCAGCATTTT. Amino acids: CASSPQTGPVPQHF.

V is TRBV5-1 and J is TRBJ2-3; 7 nucleotides align to TRBD1. Trimming cost V 2 bases and J 5 bases; bases outside gene matches: 8. The CDR3 covers 15 residues. CDR1 and CDR2 (germline): SGHRS, YFSETQ. Here the CDR3 DNA reads TGCGCCAGCAGCTTAAGCGGTTCAGGGGGAGATACGCAGTATTTT. It is translated as CASSLSGSGGDTQYF.

The rearrangement links TRBV5-1 to TRBJ2-5; maybe TRBD2 (5 bases). CDR3 size: 14 residues. V dropped 5 bases and J dropped 4 bases, with 15 bases sitting between them. Germline CDR1 is SGHRS and CDR2 is YFSETQ. The CDR3 spells CASRISGVTETQYF. CDR3 coding DNA: TGCGCCAGCAGAATCTCCGGGGTGACAGAGACCCAGTACTTC.